A single T cell receptor beta chain is shown here with its context. This clonotype was detected only a few times. Its binding antigen is unknown. No much larger clone exists at a distance of one base, and base qualities are not known. This specimen comes from a study of response to subunit inactivated influenza vaccine (dated by TCRdb to 2017 to 2018). Turning to the overall study: To follow how T cells responded to a trivalent subunit inactivated influenza vaccine, the researchers relied on deep quantitative profiling of the T cell receptor repertoire.

What the study reported, not specific to this receptor: The authors suggested that each seasonal influenza vaccination may recruit only a limited number of new T cells.

The CDR3 holds 15 amino acids from the cysteine to the phenylalanine. The read is trimmed to its CDR3 DNA, 45 bases read in frame from base 1. Deletion took 2 bases off V and 0 bases off J, with a span of 7 bases between the germline ends. Library preparation used RT-PCR. Instrument used: Illumina HiSeq 2500. TCRdb took the public reads, trimmed them with fastp at Q25, ran MiXCR for clone calling and kept in-frame beta chains. Each record represents a unique CDR3 protein, reported with the most common genes and DNA among its rows. The sample table contains around 530,000 distinct CDR3 sequences; only one count was recorded for around 11% of them. The ten largest clones capture roughly a tenth of the sample.

The V and J segments used are TRBV12-3 or TRBV12-4 and TRBJ2-2; confidence is insufficient to name the D gene. This sample comprised PBMCs from blood, obtained on the day of vaccination. The TCR sequence derives from a man in his forties or fifties who received an inactivated influenza vaccine. Donor details come from another sample of the same person, matched by shared clones. The sequenced DNA is TGTGCCAGCAGTTTAAGCTTTCCGAACACCGGGGAGCTGTTTTTT. Translated, it reads CASSLSFPNTGELFF.